This T cell receptor (beta chain) was obtained from a study of T-cell reconstitution after alpha-beta-depleted transplantation in children. Unique molecular identifiers were incorporated into the prepared TCRbeta library. TCRdb used MiXCR to reprocess the PCR reads, holding one entry per CDR3 protein. The sample includes around 250,000 distinct CDR3 sequences, about 26% seen only once; the top ten take approximately 2.5%. The CDR3 has 12 amino acids. CDR1 is DFQATT and CDR2 is SNEGSKA in the germline V gene (reference sequence). The V end was cut by 2 bases, the J end by 3 bases, with 8 bases between. In its sample, this clonotype was seen a few times.

Here the sequenced sample was PBMCs, taken before TCRalphabeta/CD19-depleted stem cell transplant. The V gene is TRBV20-1, the J gene TRBJ2-7; TRBD2 might be the D (6 bases). This clonotype originated in a girl aged 2 to 10 with Fanconi anemia, due to receive a stem cell transplant. The CDR3 DNA reads as TGCAGTGCTAGACGGGACTTCTACGAGCAGTACTTC. Translation: CSARRDFYEQYF.